This T cell receptor beta chain was documented in a study of CD8 T cells in Susac syndrome. Study-wide findings and caveats: Only a relatively small number of individuals were included in the TCR sequencing and HLA analysis.

Trimming at V came to 5 bases and at J to 3 bases, leaving 6 bases not matched to a gene. This CDR3 spans 17 amino acids. It was with random hexamers that roughly 0.45 to 1 ug RNA was reverse transcribed. Amplification of TCR beta CDR3 was carried out by immunoSEQ multiplex PCR, which covered 54 Vbeta and 13 Jbeta segments. Each CDR3 protein is one row after TCRdb ran MiXCR on the immunoSEQ multiplex PCR reads. This table has tens of thousands of distinct CDR3 sequences, about 93% appearing once. This clonotype was detected once. The antigen remains undetermined. In blood CD8+ and CD4+ T cells, TCR beta underwent sequencing.

The rearrangement uses TRBV12-3 or TRBV12-4 and TRBJ2-2, with 13 nucleotides matching TRBD2. The sequence was obtained from a human donor in good health. The sequenced sample consisted of CD8+ T cells from PBMCs. CDR3 bases: TGTGCCAGCAGTCCCTTTGGACTAGCGGGAGACACCGGGGAGCTGTTTTTT. This sequence encodes CASSPFGLAGDTGELFF.